These 32 T cell receptor beta chains share one sample of origin, sequenced in a study of cytomegalovirus exposure and HLA in healthy donors. It was with 60 Vbeta and 13 Jbeta primers that the PCR ran. TCRdb keeps only in-frame clones here, not all; method: immunoSEQ multiplex PCR. In the table there are about 150,000 clones, 80% of which are singletons. Sequencing used PBMCs. The receptors here all came from a woman in her 40s in good health and CMV-seropositive.

The genes are TRBV18 and TRBJ2-1, with 13 positions matching TRBD2. CDR3 length: 18 amino acids. Germline V gene lookup returns CDR1 KGHSH and CDR2 LQKENI. V trimming: 8 bases; J trimming: 4 bases; junction bases outside the gene matches: 14. The CDR3 protein is CASLSGLAGESAYNEQFF. The CDR3 DNA reads TGTGCCAGCCTTTCTGGACTAGCGGGAGAATCGGCATACAATGAGCAGTTCTTC.

V is TRBV6-5 and J is TRBJ2-3; D remains ambiguous. This CDR3 comprises 14 residues. Germline V gene lookup returns CDR1 MNHEY and CDR2 SVGAGI. The V and J ends lost 5 bases and 2 bases respectively, with 11 bases between them. The CDR3 sequence: CASSLKGDTDTQYF. The CDR3 nucleotides read TGTGCCAGCAGTCTAAAAGGAGACACAGATACGCAGTATTTT.

This chain uses TRBV5-8 with TRBJ2-1; D perhaps matches TRBD1 (5 bases). The germline gives CDR1 SGHTS, CDR2 YDEGEE. Trimming shortened V by 1 base and J by 10 bases, and 12 bases separated the two germline ends. This CDR3 is built from 13 residues. CDR3: CASSLPGWGEQFF. The CDR3, as DNA: TGTGCCAGCAGCTTGCCAGGGTGGGGAGAGCAGTTCTTC.

This clone has just one count. The rearrangement links TRBV10-3 to TRBJ1-3; 9 nucleotides match TRBD1. The V gene's germline CDR1 is ENHRY and CDR2 SYGVKD. After removal of 2 bases from V and 4 bases from J, the junction contained 6 bases not matched to a gene. The CDR3 spans 16 residues. The CDR3 protein is CAISELGQGLGNTIYF. The CDR3 bases are TGTGCCATCAGTGAGCTGGGACAGGGTTTAGGAAACACCATATATTTT.

This clone turned up a few times. The chain uses TRBV4-1 and TRBJ1-5; tentative D call: TRBD1 (5 bases). This CDR3 is 15 amino acids long. Germline-derived CDR1 and CDR2 are MGHRA and YSYEKL. The V gene lost 1 base and the J gene lost 6 bases, with 13 bases spanning the gap. The CDR3 loop is CASSQVFLGVQPQHF. CDR3 nucleotides: TGCGCCAGCAGCCAAGTTTTCCTAGGGGTTCAGCCCCAGCATTTT.

J is TRBJ2-5 and V is TRBV28, with TRBD2 as a possible D gene (7 bases). The CDR3 sequence is 16 residues long. Germline CDR1 reads MDHEN; CDR2 reads SYDVKM. Between the trimmed V and J ends, which lost 5 bases and 5 bases, there was a span of 21 bases. The CDR3 coding sequence is TGTGCCAGCAGTGCACAACTGGGGGGGGCTGGGGAGACCCAGTACTTC. Its protein product is CASSAQLGGAGETQYF.

The chain recombines TRBV6-1 with TRBJ1-2; D remains ambiguous. CDR1 is MNHNS and CDR2 is SASEGT in the germline V gene. Trimming removed 2 bases from V and 6 bases from J, with 7 bases in between. The CDR3 runs 12 residues. CDR3 in amino acids: CASSEFEDGYTF. In DNA form, the CDR3 reads TGTGCCAGCAGTGAATTCGAGGATGGCTACACCTTC.

CDR3 loop: CATTAKGERGYTF. The DNA of the CDR3 is TGTGCTACGACGGCTAAGGGGGAAAGGGGCTACACCTTC. The V and J genes are TRBV27 and TRBJ1-2; perhaps TRBD1 as D (6 bases). The germline CDR1 and CDR2 sequences are MNHEY and SMNVEV (reference sequence). The CDR3 length is 13 residues.

The chain joins TRBV27 to TRBJ2-1, with D uncertain. Germline V lookup: CDR1 MNHEY, CDR2 SMNVEV (reference sequence). The CDR3 runs to 11 residues. With 3 bases removed from V and 9 bases from J, the gap between germline ends came to 6 bases. The CDR3 nucleotides read TGTGCCAGCAGTTTTAGCTCTGAGCAGTTCTTC. As protein: CASSFSSEQFF.

The chain uses TRBV7-3 and TRBJ2-7; TRBD2 aligns across 10 bases. CDR3 length: 15 amino acids. The germline V gene encodes CDR1 SGHTA and CDR2 FQGTGA. V lost 5 bases, J lost 6 bases, and 10 bases stayed unmatched. CDR3 protein: CASSPWTSGASEQYF. The CDR3 nucleotides are TGTGCCAGCAGCCCGTGGACTAGCGGCGCGAGCGAGCAGTACTTC. Supplemented by reference TRBV7-3 and TRBJ2-7, the full variable domain reads GAGVSQTPSNKVTEKGKYVELRCDPISGHTALYWYRQSLGQGPEFLIYFQGTGAADDSGLPNDRFFAVRPEGSVSTLKIQRTERGDSAVYLCASSPWTSGASEQYFGPGTRLTVT.

This chain links TRBV5-1 with TRBJ1-1; tentative D call: TRBD1 (5 bases). V was cut by 0 bases and J by 2 bases, with 11 bases left in between. Per germline, CDR1 SGHRS and CDR2 YFSETQ. The CDR3 consists of 15 residues. CDR3 nucleotide sequence: TGCGCCAGCAGCTTGGTATGGGGGGGAAACACTGAAGCTTTCTTT. This sequence encodes CASSLVWGGNTEAFF.

This chain uses TRBV2 with TRBJ1-4; TRBD1 might be the D (5 bases). The CDR3 runs 14 residues. V was shortened by 7 bases and J by 7 bases, with 16 bases between the two germline ends. Germline V lookup: CDR1 SNHLY, CDR2 FYNNEI. In DNA form, the CDR3 reads TGTGCCAGCACGGAAGGGGATCGGCTTGAAAAACTGTTTTTT. It is translated as CASTEGDRLEKLFF.

This chain links TRBV9 with TRBJ2-5; 10 nucleotides agree with TRBD2. The CDR3 contains 16 residues. Per the germline V gene, CDR1 is SGDLS and CDR2 is YYNGEE. Germline trimming cut 1 base from V and 4 bases from J; bases unmatched to any gene: 7. CDR3 residues: CASSVPSGSSGETQYF. The CDR3 DNA is TGTGCCAGCAGCGTACCTAGCGGGAGCTCGGGAGAGACCCAGTACTTC. Complete variable domain (other parts from reference TRBV9 and TRBJ2-5): DSGVTQTPKHLITATGQRVTLRCSPRSGDLSVYWYQQSLDQGLQFLIQYYNGEERAKGNILERFSAQQFPDLHSELNLSSLELGDSALYFCASSVPSGSSGETQYFGPGTRLLVL.

The chain's CDR3 is CASSQLLAGGSGETQYF. The CDR3 region has the DNA TGTGCCAGCAGCCAATTACTGGCGGGAGGGTCGGGGGAGACCCAGTACTTC. The gene calls are TRBV4-2 and TRBJ2-5, with 9 bases identical to TRBD2. There are 17 residues in the CDR3. Trimming cost V 2 bases and J 5 bases; bases outside gene matches: 12. Germline-derived CDR1 and CDR2 are LGHNA and YNFKEQ.

This chain uses TRBV30 with TRBJ2-1; no clear D gene. CDR3 length equals 11 residues. With 0 bases removed from V and 8 bases from J, the gap between germline ends came to 5 bases. Germline V lookup: CDR1 GTSNPN, CDR2 SVGIG (reference sequence). CDR3 in amino acids: CAWSVLHEQFF. CDR3 sequence (DNA): TGTGCCTGGAGTGTACTCCATGAGCAGTTCTTC.

The rearrangement links TRBV9 to TRBJ2-1; 10 bases match TRBD2. The CDR3 is made up of 18 amino acids. Germline lookup yields CDR1 SGDLS and CDR2 YYNGEE. V shed 0 bases and J 3 bases; nucleotides not matched to a gene: 9. The CDR3 reads CASSVVPGSGRGYNEQFF. The CDR3 DNA sequence: TGTGCCAGCAGCGTAGTTCCAGGGAGCGGGAGGGGCTACAATGAGCAGTTCTTC.

V and J are TRBV11-3 and TRBJ2-7; 8 nucleotides align to TRBD2. V lost 5 bases and J lost 0; bases outside the gene matches: 12. CDR1 and CDR2 (germline): SGHNT, YENEEA. There are 17 residues in the CDR3. CDR3 residues: CASSRIGLAGLSYEQYF. In DNA, the CDR3 is TGTGCCAGCAGCCGGATCGGGCTAGCGGGCCTCTCCTACGAGCAGTACTTC. Full variable domain (missing parts from reference TRBV11-3 and TRBJ2-7): EAGVVQSPRYKIIEKKQPVAFWCNPISGHNTLYWYLQNLGQGPELLIRYENEEAVDDSQLPKDRFSAERLKGVDSTLKIQPAELGDSAVYLCASSRIGLAGLSYEQYFGPGTRLTVT.

The chain employs TRBV15 and TRBJ2-5; D unresolved. The CDR3 sequence is 13 residues long. Deletions cut 8 bases from V and 2 bases from J, with 12 bases between. In germline, CDR1 is LNHNV, CDR2 YYDKDF (reference sequence). CDR3 sequence (DNA): TGTGCCACCGGCCCGGTGACTCAAGAGACCCAGTACTTC. This encodes CATGPVTQETQYF.

The rearrangement uses TRBV2 and TRBJ2-7, with a weak D call TRBD2 (5 bases). This CDR3 comprises 14 residues. Trimming removed 6 bases at V and 0 bases at J, with 12 bases between. Germline values: CDR1 SNHLY, CDR2 FYNNEI. The DNA for the CDR3 is TGTGCCAGCAGGGCGGTCGGGGTCTCCTACGAGCAGTACTTC. This codes for CASRAVGVSYEQYF.

DNA of the CDR3: TGCGCCAGCAGCGTGCCCCTTCAGGGCGAGCTGTTTTTT. Encoded protein: CASSVPLQGELFF. The chain recombines TRBV5-1 with TRBJ2-2; D may be TRBD1 (5 bases). The CDR3 extends over 13 amino acids. The V end lost 4 bases, the J end lost 11 bases, and 15 bases lay between the germline ends. Germline CDR1 reads SGHRS; CDR2 reads YFSETQ.

This sequence joins TRBV7-2 and TRBJ1-1; D possibly corresponds to TRBD1 (5 bases). This CDR3 is 14 amino acids long. Between the trimmed V and J ends, which lost 3 bases and 4 bases, there was a span of 12 bases. Per the germline V gene, CDR1 is SGHTA and CDR2 is FQGNSA. The CDR3 sequence is CASSFQGGGTEAFF. The DNA for the CDR3 is TGTGCCAGCAGCTTTCAGGGAGGAGGCACTGAAGCTTTCTTT.

V is TRBV27 and J is TRBJ2-7; a weak D match, TRBD1 (6 bases). Germline V gene data show CDR1 as MNHEY and CDR2 as SMNVEV (reference sequence). The CDR3 is made up of 13 amino acids. V was pared by 5 bases and J by 2 bases, with 10 bases between. CDR3 sequence: CASSLRDTYEQYF. The CDR3, as DNA: TGTGCCAGCAGTCTCCGGGACACCTACGAGCAGTACTTC.

V and J are TRBV28 and TRBJ1-3; D gene unclear. Germline V gene data show CDR1 as MDHEN and CDR2 as SYDVKM. Trimming removed 7 bases at V and 0 bases at J, with 10 bases between. The CDR3 consists of 14 residues. The CDR3 is CASTPDYSGNTIYF. The CDR3 DNA reads TGTGCCAGCACCCCCGACTACTCTGGAAACACCATATATTTT.

The gene calls are TRBV7-2 and TRBJ2-1; 13 nucleotides agree with TRBD2. This CDR3 is built from 16 residues. The V segment lost 5 bases and the J segment 7 bases; nucleotides outside the gene matches: 8. The germline V gene has CDR1 SGHTA and CDR2 FQGNSA. For the CDR3, the DNA is TGTGCCAGCAGCGGACCGGGACTAGCGGGATATAATGAGCAGTTCTTC. Amino acid sequence: CASSGPGLAGYNEQFF.

The V call is TRBV19, the J call TRBJ2-2, with D perhaps TRBD1 (6 bases). Germline-derived CDR1 and CDR2 are LNHDA and SQIVND (reference sequence). The germline V and J ends were trimmed by 7 bases and 1 base, with 13 bases remaining between them. This CDR3 spans 15 amino acids. CDR3 sequence: CASTPPTGNTGELFF. The CDR3 nucleotides read TGTGCCAGTACCCCCCCGACAGGGAACACCGGGGAGCTGTTTTTT.

In its sample, this clone was seen a few times. The chain has TRBV5-1 and TRBJ1-1; no clear D gene. V lost 4 bases to trimming and J lost 1 base, with 14 bases between them. The CDR3 totals 15 residues. Looked up from germline, CDR1 is SGHRS and CDR2 is YFSETQ. This CDR3 reads CASSAYPTANTEAFF. The CDR3 nucleotides read TGCGCCAGCAGCGCTTACCCGACTGCGAACACTGAAGCTTTCTTT.

V is TRBV4-1 and J is TRBJ2-3; D perhaps matches TRBD2 (5 bases). V lost 0 bases, J lost 4 bases, and 17 bases lay in between. Germline-derived CDR1 and CDR2 are MGHRA and YSYEKL. The CDR3 runs 17 residues. The CDR3 spells CASSQDQRIPHPDTQYF. The CDR3 region has the DNA TGCGCCAGCAGCCAAGATCAGCGGATACCCCACCCAGATACGCAGTATTTT.

The V call is TRBV11-2, the J call TRBJ1-1; no reliable D call. Germline V gene data show CDR1 as SGHAT and CDR2 as FQNNGV. CDR3 length: 13 residues. Trimming removed 3 bases from V and 1 base from J, with 6 bases in between. The CDR3 loop reads CASSFAGNTEAFF. CDR3 DNA: TGTGCCAGCAGCTTTGCCGGGAACACTGAAGCTTTCTTT.

The chain couples TRBV19 to TRBJ2-2; 10 bases align to TRBD2. The V and J ends lost 10 bases and 4 bases, in that order; junction bases with no gene match: 3. Germline V gives CDR1 LNHDA, CDR2 SQIVND (reference sequence). CDR3 length: 13 amino acids. CDR3 nucleotides: TGTGCCACAAGACTAGCGGGCACCGGGGAGCTGTTTTTT. Its translation is CATRLAGTGELFF. Drawing the rest from reference TRBV19 and TRBJ2-2, the complete variable domain is DGGITQSPKYLFRKEGQNVTLSCEQNLNHDAMYWYRQDPGQGLRLIYYSQIVNDFQKGDIAEGYSVSREKKESFPLTVTSAQKNPTAFYLCATRLAGTGELFFGEGSRLTVL.

The V and J genes are TRBV5-1 and TRBJ2-7, with 11 bases that match TRBD2. CDR1 SGHRS and CDR2 YFSETQ come from the germline V gene. With 4 bases clipped from V and 5 bases from J, the junction kept 8 bases outside the gene matches. There are 15 residues in the CDR3. The CDR3 here is CASSPTLAGVNEQYF. CDR3 DNA: TGCGCCAGCAGCCCGACACTAGCGGGAGTGAACGAGCAGTACTTC.

CDR3 protein: CAWSGDRVGIHNEQFF. CDR3 in DNA: TGTGCCTGGAGTGGGGACAGGGTGGGCATACACAATGAGCAGTTCTTC. The V and J genes are TRBV30 and TRBJ2-1; 9 bases agree with TRBD1. CDR3 length: 16 residues. Per the germline V gene, CDR1 is GTSNPN and CDR2 is SVGIG (reference sequence). V lost 1 base and J lost 5; bases outside the gene matches: 9.

This chain connects TRBV5-1 to TRBJ2-1; 14 nucleotides align to TRBD2. Trimming removed 2 bases from V and 7 bases from J; junction bases left unmatched: 11. Germline CDR1 is SGHRS and CDR2 is YFSETQ. The CDR3 extends over 18 amino acids. The chain's CDR3 is CASSFLGLAGAVNNEQFF. CDR3 bases: TGCGCCAGCAGCTTTCTGGGACTAGCGGGAGCAGTCAATAATGAGCAGTTCTTC.